This T cell receptor (beta chain) appears in the sequencing data of a study of blood T cell repertoires in COVID-19 (dated by TCRdb to 2018 to 2020). In the study overall: Collaborator samples came from the United States, Italy and Spain and covered acute and convalescent phases of COVID-19. Where HLA class I and class II types were available, the types were taken from metadata supplied by the sample provider, not from assay-based typing. The prospective study material was composed of cDNA or gDNA derived from T cells, B-cell-depleted T cells, or PBMCs. The samples were drawn from two sources: the first 160 participants of the ongoing ImmuneRACE study, and 1,000 to 1,500 subjects contributed by 6 global collaborators. The repertoires were made available in a free public database intended to serve as a resource for research on the immune response to SARS-CoV-2. The sample metadata nearly always contained a de-identified subject ID, COVID-19 status, age in years and sex. The dataset comprised deeply sampled blood TCRbeta repertoires from subjects exposed to, actively infected with, or recovered from COVID-19.

This clone was detected a few times. Its cognate antigen has yet to be identified. No much larger clone is present one base from it, and per-base qualities are unavailable. Participants in the prospective study were aged roughly 18 to 100 years, lived in 20 to 25 United States geographic areas, and enrolled through a virtual design. Cohort assignment in the prospective study relied on participant-reported clinical history from a screening survey and a study questionnaire. In the prospective study, whole blood, serum and a nasopharyngeal or oropharyngeal swab were collected from each participant by mobile phlebotomists. Prospective study participants could optionally give additional blood draws and questionnaires over an approximately 2-month period. Prospective study blood samples were shipped either frozen or at room temperature before DNA extraction. The immunoSEQ Assay, a bias-controlled multiplex PCR, was used to amplify TCRbeta CDR3 regions from genomic DNA. The authors' pipeline ran thus. The number of nucleated cells in each sample was estimated from the amplification of reference gene primers within the assay. Sequence reads were collapsed and filtered to measure the absolute abundance of every unique TCRbeta CDR3 rearrangement. For each sample, productive Simpson clonality was calculated by taking the square root of Simpson's diversity index across productive rearrangements. In its TCRdb copy, this immuneACCESS table keeps in-frame sequences only and misses some clones. Where compared with another copy, unresolved V genes explain less than half of these, and the others have no known cause. V, J and clone size are those of that table, while D and trimming were read from the DNA. The sample table records about 240,000 clones; approximately 86% of these occur just once. Clones ranked in the top ten supply 2.5% to 3.5% of the sample.

What the research found in general, with its limitations: The amount of clinical and demographic metadata varied by source and participant and was provided uncurated.

The germline V gene supplies CDR1 SNHLY and CDR2 FYNNEI. There are 15 amino acids in the CDR3, from cysteine to phenylalanine inclusive. Only the CDR3 part of the read is kept: 45 bases, read in frame from the first base. V is pruned by 6 bases and J by 6 bases, leaving 8 bases of the junction without a gene match. The sequenced sample was PBMCs or T cells enriched from blood (not recorded which). This sequence was found in a woman in her forties with acute COVID-19. This sequence uses TRBV2 and TRBJ2-4, and TRBD1 matches 10 of the central bases. The CDR3: CASSGTGVGGNIQYF. The DNA reads as follows: TGTGCCAGCAGCGGGACAGGGGTTGGCGGAAACATTCAGTACTTC.